These 18 T cell receptor beta chains were sequenced from one sample in a study of cytomegalovirus exposure and HLA in healthy donors. PCR was performed using 60 Vbeta and 13 Jbeta primers. Produced via immunoSEQ multiplex PCR; TCRdb's table is partial and in-frame only. The sample holds some 170,000 clones, around 81% seen once. Sequences were obtained from PBMCs. These receptor sequences come from a woman in her fifties or sixties in good health and CMV-seronegative.

The chain joins TRBV7-9 to TRBJ2-7; TRBD1 agrees at 8 bases. V lost 2 bases, J lost 0 bases, and 6 bases stayed unmatched. This CDR3 is 16 amino acids long. The germline V gene encodes CDR1 SEHNR and CDR2 FQNEAQ (reference sequence). CDR3 loop: CASSLRGQAFSYEQYF. DNA for the CDR3: TGTGCCAGCAGCTTAAGGGGACAGGCTTTCTCCTACGAGCAGTACTTC.

V usage is TRBV7-8 and J usage is TRBJ1-2, with D possibly TRBD1 on 6 matching bases. The ends were cut back, 3 bases at V and 3 bases at J, with 14 bases in the middle. The CDR3 runs 15 residues. Germline lookup yields CDR1 SGHVS and CDR2 FQNEAQ. The CDR3 here is CASSFGQIGDYGYTF. The CDR3 bases are TGTGCCAGCAGCTTCGGACAGATCGGCGACTATGGCTACACCTTC.

This clone was detected a few times. Different DNA sequences within this sample yield the same CDR3. The V and J genes are TRBV7-2 and TRBJ1-2; 8 nucleotides line up with TRBD1. Germline loops: CDR1 SGHTA, CDR2 FQGNSA. This CDR3 is built from 15 residues. V shed 5 bases, J shed 4 bases, and the junction held 9 bases outside the gene matches. The chain's CDR3 is CASSPGQGGSYGYTF. Written as DNA, the CDR3 is TGTGCCAGCAGCCCCGGACAGGGCGGGTCCTATGGCTACACCTTC.

As DNA, the CDR3 is TGTGCCAGCAGTTCCCCTAGCGGGAGGGCCTACAATGAGCAGTTCTTC. It is translated as CASSSPSGRAYNEQFF. The rearrangement links TRBV28 to TRBJ2-1, with 12 bases fitting TRBD2. With V trimmed by 4 bases and J by 2 bases, 3 bases remained unmatched. The CDR3 is 16 amino acids. Germline V gene data show CDR1 as MDHEN and CDR2 as SYDVKM.

The chain couples TRBV28 to TRBJ2-5, with D possibly matching TRBD2 (6 bases). Germline assignment: CDR1 MDHEN and CDR2 SYDVKM. The V and J ends lost 6 bases and 3 bases respectively, with 17 bases between them. This CDR3 is 15 amino acids long. CDR3 protein: CASSPAGLSEETQYF. The CDR3, as DNA: TGTGCCAGCAGCCCCGCCGGACTATCCGAAGAGACCCAGTACTTC.

The V gene is TRBV7-9, the J gene TRBJ1-4; D gene ambiguous. V lost 5 bases, J lost 5 bases, and 9 bases lay in between. CDR3 size: 13 residues. Germline assignment: CDR1 SEHNR and CDR2 FQNEAQ (reference sequence). The CDR3 DNA follows: TGTGCCAGCAGCCGGACTCGCAATGAAAAACTGTTTTTT. It encodes CASSRTRNEKLFF.

The rearrangement uses TRBV2 and TRBJ2-1, with 11 bases identical to TRBD2. The J segment lost 3 bases and the V segment lost 3 bases, leaving 19 bases of the junction unmatched. Germline lookup yields CDR1 SNHLY and CDR2 FYNNEI. The CDR3 totals 21 residues. The CDR3 bases are TGTGCCAGCAGTGAGCGTGGGTGGATAGCGGGAGGGCCGAGGTTCTACAATGAGCAGTTCTTC. This translates into CASSERGWIAGGPRFYNEQFF.

V usage is TRBV27 and J usage is TRBJ1-5; tentatively, D is TRBD1 (5 bases). The CDR3 has 15 amino acids. Trimming took off 0 bases at V and 2 bases at J, with 8 bases between the two ends. CDR1 is MNHEY and CDR2 is SMNVEV in the germline V gene (reference sequence). CDR3 bases: TGTGCCAGCAGTTTATCGGGGCAGGGCAATCAGCCCCAGCATTTT. Protein sequence: CASSLSGQGNQPQHF.

This clone showed up just a few times. V usage is TRBV18 and J usage is TRBJ2-7; 8 bases line up with TRBD1. The CDR3 loop spans 16 amino acids. Germline V gene sequence: CDR1 KGHSH, CDR2 LQKENI. V gave up 0 bases and J gave up 6 bases; unmatched junction bases: 10. This CDR3 is CASSPPKGQASGEQYF. The CDR3 DNA is TGTGCCAGCTCACCACCGAAGGGACAGGCCTCAGGCGAGCAGTACTTC.

The chain has TRBV5-6 and TRBJ2-1; 11 bases match TRBD2. The CDR3 totals 18 residues. V was pared by 0 bases and J by 0 bases, with 5 bases of the junction left unmatched. Germline CDR1 and CDR2: SGHDT and YYEEEE. DNA for the CDR3: TGTGCCAGCAGCTTGGCTCGACTAGCGGGGAGCTCCTACAATGAGCAGTTCTTC. The encoded protein is CASSLARLAGSSYNEQFF.

This clone was recorded once. The chain links TRBV15 to TRBJ1-1; 8 bases line up with TRBD1. The CDR3 length is 17 residues. V trimming: 5 bases; J trimming: 1 base; junction bases outside the gene matches: 12. Germline CDR1 is LNHNV and CDR2 is YYDKDF (reference sequence). The CDR3 DNA reads TGTGCCACCAGCGAACCCCTCAGGGGGACAGGGAACACTGAAGCTTTCTTT. This codes for CATSEPLRGTGNTEAFF.

The chain links TRBV6-5 to TRBJ1-2; D is unclear. Germline CDR1 and CDR2: MNHEY and SVGAGI. Trimming pared 0 bases from V and 8 bases from J, leaving 10 bases between. This CDR3 has 13 residues. CDR3 coding DNA: TGTGCCAGCAGTTACTCGGCTGGAGGGGGCTACACCTTC. As protein: CASSYSAGGGYTF.

The V call is TRBV6-5, the J call TRBJ1-6, with a weak D call TRBD1 (6 bases). V shed 5 bases and J shed 10 bases, with 18 bases lying between them. This CDR3 contains 15 residues. Per germline, CDR1 MNHEY and CDR2 SVGAGI. CDR3 bases: TGTGCCAGCAGTAAAAGGGGGGGAAATCTGTCACCCCTCCACTTT. This codes for CASSKRGGNLSPLHF.

This chain links TRBV2 with TRBJ2-2; 9 nucleotides line up with TRBD2. CDR3 length equals 16 residues. In germline, CDR1 is SNHLY, CDR2 FYNNEI. V was clipped by 6 bases and J by 7 bases; unmatched bases: 12. CDR3 DNA: TGTGCCAGCAGGTCCAGTACTAGCGGGTCTAACGGGGAGCTGTTTTTT. Encoded protein: CASRSSTSGSNGELFF.

J is TRBJ1-2 and V is TRBV14; TRBD1 agrees at 7 bases. J lost 4 bases, V lost 1 base, and 3 bases had no gene match. CDR1 is SGHDN, CDR2 FVKESK, per germline. CDR3 length: 14 residues. In nucleotides, the CDR3 is TGTGCCAGCAGCCAAGCCGGGACAGCCTATGGCTACACCTTC. Encoded protein: CASSQAGTAYGYTF. The full variable domain, with the rest looked up from reference TRBV14 and TRBJ1-2, is EAGVTQFPSHSVIEKGQTVTLRCDPISGHDNLYWYRRVMGKEIKFLLHFVKESKQDESGMPNNRFLAERTGGTYSTLKVQPAELEDSGVYFCASSQAGTAYGYTFGSGTRLTVV.

This chain uses TRBV4-3 with TRBJ2-7; no firm D call. The CDR3 sequence is 15 residues long. Trimming cost V 1 base and J 1 base, with 11 bases left between them. Germline values: CDR1 LGHNA, CDR2 YSLEER. CDR3 in DNA: TGCGCCAGCAGCCAAGCGCCTAGTTCATCCTACGAGCAGTACTTC. Residues: CASSQAPSSSYEQYF.

This clone was observed a few times. This chain connects TRBV2 to TRBJ1-1; TRBD1 might be the D (6 bases). In germline, CDR1 is SNHLY, CDR2 FYNNEI. This CDR3 is built from 15 residues. V lost 6 bases and J 4 bases, leaving 18 bases between the germline ends. CDR3 in DNA: TGTGCCAGCAGAATTAACAGGGTCTTGAGCACTGAAGCTTTCTTT. This gives the protein CASRINRVLSTEAFF.

The chain carries TRBV28 and TRBJ1-1; a weak D match, TRBD1 (5 bases). Germline V gene lookup returns CDR1 MDHEN and CDR2 SYDVKM. Trimming took off 5 bases at V and 3 bases at J, with 13 bases between the two ends. The CDR3 has 14 residues. CDR3 region: CASSRGLGHTEAFF. For the CDR3, the DNA is TGTGCCAGCAGTCGGGGGTTGGGGCACACTGAAGCTTTCTTT.